This T cell receptor beta chain was recovered during a study of blood T cells in healthy people across ages. About the study: Researchers report that template switching captured about one barcoded beta molecule per two T cells.

Study results and limitations: There were more naive CD4+ cells and higher diversity in long-lived donors than in aged donors.

This CDR3 has 16 residues. The germline CDR1 and CDR2 sequences are LNHDA and SQIVND (reference sequence). Worth noting for this clonotype: Its antigen is not known. Germline and junction disagree at one end, which may indicate a read error.

Then a second PCR, running roughly 7 to 11 cycles, was carried out with a sample-barcoded 5' primer and a J-beta primer mix. Every cDNA was tagged by a template-switch adaptor with 12 random nucleotides. TCRdb called the 5' RACE reads again in MiXCR, with one record for every CDR3 protein. The sample has approximately 1.5 million distinct CDR3 sequences; 30% to 40% are singletons. Source material: blood. The receptor comes from a woman aged 25 to 45 in good health. This chain connects TRBV19 to TRBJ2-3; 10 nucleotides align to TRBD2. CDR3 sequence reads: CAGSGRTSGIADTQYF. The CDR3 DNA reads as TGTGCCGGTAGTGGTCGGACTAGCGGTATCGCAGATACGCAGTATTTT.